The source of this TCR beta chain is a study of Tregs in tolerant kidney transplant recipients (dated by TCRdb to the late 2010s). About the full investigation: Before combined kidney and bone marrow transplantation, this study identified donor-specific regulatory T cells using TCRbeta sequencing and then followed those same cells after transplant.

The CDR3 measures 17 amino acids from cysteine to phenylalanine. Only CDR3 DNA remains: 51 bases, in frame from the first base. V is cut back by 2 bases and J by 3 bases, with 11 bases in the junction unmatched. The germline V gene gives CDR1 as SGHTA and CDR2 as FQGNSA. Details on this clone: Its antigen is unknown. Base-call qualities are not available, and no considerably larger clone is one nucleotide away.

Genomic DNA was extracted from sorted cells with the QIAGEN DNeasy Blood and Tissue Kit for TCRbeta CDR3 sequencing. High-throughput TCRbeta CDR3 sequencing, including PCR amplification with bias correction and internal controls, was performed commercially through immunoSEQ. The authors' analysis ran thus. A unique productive TCRbeta sequence was defined by the CDR3 nucleotide sequence when primers matched, and otherwise by the CDR3 amino acid sequence together with the Vbeta and Jbeta genes. To correct sorting error, sequences shared between sorted populations at a frequency ratio of 2:1 or less were removed; the rest were assigned to the higher population. Donor-reactive sequences were defined as at least 5-fold expanded in CFSE-low cells versus unstimulated cells, with frequency of at least 0.01% in CFSE-low cells. Jensen-Shannon divergence, calculated on the top 100 TCRbeta sequences ranked by frequency, was used to quantify repertoire divergence. For samples with multiple sequencing runs, sorting error was corrected in each run separately before the runs were combined. Imported from immuneACCESS, the table was reduced by TCRdb to in-frame sequences with V and J called. These copies leave out some clones; in studies compared against another copy, an unresolved V gene accounts for under half, and the cause of the remainder is not known. Clonal size and the V and J genes are those of that table, whereas D and trimming came from the DNA. The sample yields tens of thousands of clones; roughly 93% were counted once. The top ten hold around 1.6% of the sample.

Transplants used related donors with nonmyeloablative bone marrow transplantation; mixed chimerism was transient in the human trials. Unstimulated Tregs (CD4+CD25+CD127-), CD4+ non-Tregs (CD4+CD25-), CD4 and CD8 cells were FACS-sorted from thawed PBMCs. Several combined kidney and bone marrow transplant recipients from the ITN036ST trial were included as patients, and samples were available only from these trial subjects. Healthy control blood was separated into PBMCs by Ficoll density gradient and cryopreserved, and patient PBMCs were collected both before and after transplant. Overall study results and their limits: Expanding Tregs with activated donor B cells appeared to identify the most biologically relevant and donor-specific TCRbeta repertoire. In tolerant patients, donor-specific Tregs expanded more than Tregs overall, which suggests antigen-driven rather than nonspecific expansion. Biological reproducibility was not directly assessed, although technical replication error appeared to be minimal. The study was constrained by small patient numbers, and validation of the findings is required in larger populations and under other immunosuppression protocols. For some patients, the PCR primers changed as time went on, which meant samples from those patients could not be compared with one another at the nucleotide level.

The sequence came from a human patient who received a combined kidney and bone marrow transplant. Some T cells may originate with the graft donor following a transplant. Recombination connected TRBV7-2 to TRBJ2-5, and 8 junction bases match TRBD2. The sample in question was CD4+ T cells from blood (PBMCs), obtained 12 months after the transplant. The bases are TGTGCCAGCAGCTTATCTTTCGGGGGGGGAGGTGAAGAGACCCAGTACTTC. The resulting protein is CASSLSFGGGGEETQYF.